These 11 T cell receptor beta chains were all obtained from the same sample, sequenced in a study of a mutant IDH1 vaccine in newly diagnosed glioma (dated by TCRdb to about 2021). No antigen has been identified for these receptors. The time point tag for this specimen amounts to: week 35, safety follow-up. Each vaccine dose was 300 ug of a 20-mer mutant IDH1 peptide in Montanide, given subcutaneously with topical imiquimod. The library was produced with the immunoSEQ multiplex PCR assay. TCRdb carries this immuneACCESS record with in-frame sequences only. Its versions omit some clonotypes, under half of them owing to an unresolved V gene in the studies checked, with the rest unexplained. This sample is represented by 30,000 to 40,000 clones; roughly 80% of them were singletons. Clones ranked in the top ten supply around 6.9% of the sample. The sample in question was PBMCs, obtained from a glioma patient whose treatment included an IDH1 peptide vaccine. These receptors came from a woman younger than 35 with glioma.

This clone has more than one count but fewer than ten. The chain's CDR3 is CASQGQNYGYTF. The CDR3 DNA is TGTGCCAGCCAGGGACAGAACTATGGCTACACCTTC. V gene TRBV2 combines with J gene TRBJ1-2, with 7 bases identical to TRBD1. The ends lost 8 bases at V and 2 bases at J; junction bases unmatched: 2. The CDR3 runs 12 residues. CDR1 SNHLY and CDR2 FYNNEI come from the germline V gene.

The chain joins TRBV19 to TRBJ2-1; 8 bases map to TRBD2. Trimming at V came to 5 bases and at J to 9 bases, leaving 9 bases not matched to a gene. Germline V gene sequence: CDR1 LNHDA, CDR2 SQIVND (reference sequence). The CDR3 is 14 amino acids. The DNA for the CDR3 is TGTGCCAGTAGTGGCGGGAGGTCGGGAGGTGAGCAGTTCTTC. Protein: CASSGGRSGGEQFF.

This clone was counted a single time. The chain combines TRBV9 with TRBJ2-2; D possibly corresponds to TRBD2 (5 bases). CDR1 and CDR2 (germline): SGDLS, YYNGEE. The CDR3 has 15 amino acids. The V end lost 2 bases, the J end lost 2 bases, and 10 bases lay between the germline ends. The CDR3 loop reads CASSVGSVNTGELFF. CDR3 DNA: TGTGCCAGCAGCGTGGGTAGCGTTAACACCGGGGAGCTGTTTTTT.

This chain links TRBV20-1 with TRBJ2-3, with D unresolved. CDR3 size: 10 residues. V lost 2 bases and J 6 bases, leaving 3 bases between the germline ends. Germline values: CDR1 DFQATT, CDR2 SNEGSKA (reference sequence). For the CDR3, the DNA is TGCAGTGCTAGAAGGGATACGCAGTATTTT. The encoded protein is CSARRDTQYF.

J is TRBJ2-2 and V is TRBV9; D is unresolved. The V gene lost 8 bases and the J gene lost 6 bases, with 20 bases spanning the gap. This CDR3 is built from 15 residues. CDR1 and CDR2 from the germline V gene are SGDLS and YYNGEE. The CDR3 sequence is CASHPFNEAAGELFF. CDR3 DNA sequence: TGTGCCAGTCATCCCTTTAATGAAGCAGCCGGGGAGCTGTTTTTT.

The chain couples TRBV29-1 to TRBJ2-3, with 13 positions matching TRBD2. The CDR3 runs to 16 residues. Trimming took 4 bases from V and 1 from J; bases not matched to a gene: 5. Per germline, CDR1 SQVTM and CDR2 ANQGSEA. CDR3: CSVVGLAGRGTDTQYF. The CDR3 coding sequence is TGCAGCGTTGTGGGACTAGCGGGACGGGGCACAGATACGCAGTATTTT.

The gene calls are TRBV29-1 and TRBJ1-2; weak D call: TRBD1 (6 bases). V was clipped by 6 bases and J by 4 bases, with 18 bases between them. In germline, CDR1 is SQVTM, CDR2 ANQGSEA. This CDR3 has 14 amino acids. CDR3 sequence: CSVDRQVPLYGYTF. The CDR3 DNA reads as TGCAGCGTCGACCGACAGGTTCCACTCTATGGCTACACCTTC.

This chain connects TRBV15 to TRBJ1-2; 8 bases line up with TRBD1. This CDR3 spans 13 amino acids. Looked up from germline, CDR1 is LNHNV and CDR2 is YYDKDF (reference sequence). V lost 5 bases, J lost 2 bases, and 1 base stayed unmatched. The CDR3: CATSRDRNYGYTF. In DNA form, the CDR3 reads TGTGCCACCAGCCGGGACAGGAACTATGGCTACACCTTC.

DNA for the CDR3: TGTGCCAGCACCTTAGACAGGGGTGTATGGGAGCAGTACTTC. This translates into CASTLDRGVWEQYF. The chain joins TRBV2 to TRBJ2-7; 8 bases line up with TRBD1. CDR1 and CDR2 (germline): SNHLY, FYNNEI. CDR3 length: 14 residues. The J segment lost 7 bases and the V segment lost 7 bases, leaving 12 bases of the junction unmatched.

V usage is TRBV5-5 and J usage is TRBJ1-4; no clear D. Trimming took 4 bases from V and 5 from J, leaving 12 bases between them. Germline assignment: CDR1 SGHKS and CDR2 YYEKEE (reference sequence). The CDR3 length is 14 residues. CDR3 protein: CASSERVANEKLFF. In DNA form, the CDR3 reads TGTGCCAGCAGCGAACGGGTTGCGAATGAAAAACTGTTTTTT.

The chain has TRBV6-1 and TRBJ1-1, with 8 bases fitting TRBD1. V was pared by 6 bases and J by 2 bases, with 5 bases of the junction left unmatched. Germline assignment: CDR1 MNHNS and CDR2 SASEGT. The CDR3 sequence is 14 residues long. CDR3 loop: CASSPTGANTEAFF. For the CDR3, the DNA is TGTGCCAGCAGCCCGACAGGGGCTAACACTGAAGCTTTCTTT.